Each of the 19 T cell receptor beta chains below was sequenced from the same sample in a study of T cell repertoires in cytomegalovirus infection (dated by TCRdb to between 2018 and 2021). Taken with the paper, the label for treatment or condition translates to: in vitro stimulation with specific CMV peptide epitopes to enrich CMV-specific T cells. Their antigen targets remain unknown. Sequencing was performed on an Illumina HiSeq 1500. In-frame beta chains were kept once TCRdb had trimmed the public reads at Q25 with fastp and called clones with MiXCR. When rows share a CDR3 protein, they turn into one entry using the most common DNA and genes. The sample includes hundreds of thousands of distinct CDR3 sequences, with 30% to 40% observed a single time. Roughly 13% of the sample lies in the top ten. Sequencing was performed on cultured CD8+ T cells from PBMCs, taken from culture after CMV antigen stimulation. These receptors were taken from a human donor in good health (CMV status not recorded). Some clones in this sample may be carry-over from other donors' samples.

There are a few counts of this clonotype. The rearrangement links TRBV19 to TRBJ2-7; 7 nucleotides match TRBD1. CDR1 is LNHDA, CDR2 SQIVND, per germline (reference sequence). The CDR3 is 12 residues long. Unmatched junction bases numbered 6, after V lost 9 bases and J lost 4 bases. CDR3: CASTGTAYEQYF. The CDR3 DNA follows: TGTGCCAGCACCGGGACAGCGTACGAGCAGTACTTC.

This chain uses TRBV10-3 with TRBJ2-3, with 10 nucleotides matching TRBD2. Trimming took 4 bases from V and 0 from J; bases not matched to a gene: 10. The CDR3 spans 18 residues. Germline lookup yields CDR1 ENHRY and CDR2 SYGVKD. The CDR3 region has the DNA TGTGCCATCAGTGGAAGCACTAGCGGGGAGAAAAGCACAGATACGCAGTATTTT. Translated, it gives CAISGSTSGEKSTDTQYF.

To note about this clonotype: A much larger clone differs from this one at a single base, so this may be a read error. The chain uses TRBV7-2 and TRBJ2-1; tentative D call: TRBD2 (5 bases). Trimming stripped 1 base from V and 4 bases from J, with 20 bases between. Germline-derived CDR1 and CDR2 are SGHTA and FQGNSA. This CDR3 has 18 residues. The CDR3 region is CASSLVRGGFGVYNEQFF. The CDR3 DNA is TGTGCCAGCAGCTTAGTGCGTGGCGGGTTTGGGGTTTACAATGAGCAGTTCTTC.

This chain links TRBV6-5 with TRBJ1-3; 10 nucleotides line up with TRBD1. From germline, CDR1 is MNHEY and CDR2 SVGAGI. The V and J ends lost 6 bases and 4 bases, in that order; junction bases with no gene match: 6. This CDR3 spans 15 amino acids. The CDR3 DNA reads TGTGCCAGCAGACGACAGGGGGCGCGGGGAAACACCATATATTTT. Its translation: CASRRQGARGNTIYF.

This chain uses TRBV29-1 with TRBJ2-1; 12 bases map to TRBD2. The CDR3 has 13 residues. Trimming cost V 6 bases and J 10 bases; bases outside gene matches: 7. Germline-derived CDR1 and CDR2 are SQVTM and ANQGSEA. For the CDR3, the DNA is TGCAGCGTCGCCGGGACTAGCGGGCGAGAGCAGTTCTTC. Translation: CSVAGTSGREQFF.

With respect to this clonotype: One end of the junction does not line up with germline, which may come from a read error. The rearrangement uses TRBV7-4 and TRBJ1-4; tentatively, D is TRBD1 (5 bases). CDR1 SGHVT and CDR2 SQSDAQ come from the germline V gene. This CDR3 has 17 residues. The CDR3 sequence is CVSSYRDRLRRNEKLFF. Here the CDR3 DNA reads TGTGTCAGCAGCTACCGGGACCGCCTGAGGCGGAATGAAAAACTGTTTTTT. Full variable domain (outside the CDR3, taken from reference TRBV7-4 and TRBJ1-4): GAGVSQSPRYKVAKRGRDVALRCDSISGHVTLYWYRQTLGQGSEVLTYSQSDAQRDKSGRPSGRFSAERPERSVSTLKIQRTEQGDSAVYLCVSSYRDRLRRNEKLFFGSGTQLSVL.

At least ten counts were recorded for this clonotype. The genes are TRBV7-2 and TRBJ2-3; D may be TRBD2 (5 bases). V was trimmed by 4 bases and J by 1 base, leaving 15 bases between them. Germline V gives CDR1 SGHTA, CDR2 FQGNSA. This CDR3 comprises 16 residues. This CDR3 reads CASSWSGAGGTDTQYF. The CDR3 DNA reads TGTGCCAGCAGCTGGAGCGGCGCTGGTGGCACAGATACGCAGTATTTT.

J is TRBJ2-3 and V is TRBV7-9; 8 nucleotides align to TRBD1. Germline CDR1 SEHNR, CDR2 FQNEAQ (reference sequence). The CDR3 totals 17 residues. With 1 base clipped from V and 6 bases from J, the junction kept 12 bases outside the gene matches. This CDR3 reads CASSLVGTGPSGDTQYF. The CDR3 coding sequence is TGTGCCAGCAGCTTAGTAGGGACAGGACCCTCGGGGGATACGCAGTATTTT. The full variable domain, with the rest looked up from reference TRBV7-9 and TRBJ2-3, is DTGVSQNPRHKITKRGQNVTFRCDPISEHNRLYWYRQTLGQGPEFLTYFQNEAQLEKSRLLSDRFSAERPKGSFSTLEIQRTEQGDSAMYLCASSLVGTGPSGDTQYFGPGTRLTVL.

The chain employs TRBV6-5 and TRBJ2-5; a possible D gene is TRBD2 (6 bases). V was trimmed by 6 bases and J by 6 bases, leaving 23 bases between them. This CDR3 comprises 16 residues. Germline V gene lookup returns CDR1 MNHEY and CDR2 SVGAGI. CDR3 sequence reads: CASSPVSAGRGKTQYF. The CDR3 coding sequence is TGTGCCAGCAGCCCTGTCTCTGCGGGGCGAGGAAAGACCCAGTACTTC.

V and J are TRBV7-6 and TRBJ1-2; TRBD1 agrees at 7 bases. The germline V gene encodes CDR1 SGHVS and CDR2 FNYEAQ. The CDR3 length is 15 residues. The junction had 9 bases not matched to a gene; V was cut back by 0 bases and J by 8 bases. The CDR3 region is CASSLARDSSGGYTF. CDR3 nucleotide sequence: TGTGCCAGCAGCTTAGCCCGGGACAGCTCTGGCGGCTACACCTTC.

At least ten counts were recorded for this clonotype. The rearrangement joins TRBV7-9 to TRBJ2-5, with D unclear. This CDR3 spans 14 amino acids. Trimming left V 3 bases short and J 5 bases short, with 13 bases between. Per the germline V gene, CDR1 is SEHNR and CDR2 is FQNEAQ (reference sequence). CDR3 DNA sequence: TGTGCCAGCAGCTTTTTTGAGAATACCGAGACCCAGTACTTC. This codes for CASSFFENTETQYF.

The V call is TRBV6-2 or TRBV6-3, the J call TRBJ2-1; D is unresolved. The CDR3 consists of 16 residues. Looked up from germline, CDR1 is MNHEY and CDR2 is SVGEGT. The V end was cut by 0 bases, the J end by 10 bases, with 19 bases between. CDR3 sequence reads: CASSYSAFMSLQEQFF. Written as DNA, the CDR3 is TGTGCCAGCAGTTACTCGGCCTTTATGAGCCTCCAGGAGCAGTTCTTC.

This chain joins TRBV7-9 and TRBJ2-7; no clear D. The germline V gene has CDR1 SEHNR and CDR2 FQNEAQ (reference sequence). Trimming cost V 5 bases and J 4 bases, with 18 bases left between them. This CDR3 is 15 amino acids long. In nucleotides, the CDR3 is TGTGCCAGCAGCCCACCCCTAAACGGGTGGTACGAGCAGTACTTC. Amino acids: CASSPPLNGWYEQYF.

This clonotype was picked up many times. In DNA form, the CDR3 reads TGTGCCAGCAGCTTAGGCGGGATTAGCTCTGGAAACACCATATATTTT. Its translation is CASSLGGISSGNTIYF. This chain uses TRBV7-9 with TRBJ1-3; D is ambiguous. V lost 1 base to trimming and J lost 0 bases, with 10 bases between them. Looked up from germline, CDR1 is SEHNR and CDR2 is FQNEAQ (reference sequence). CDR3 size: 16 residues.

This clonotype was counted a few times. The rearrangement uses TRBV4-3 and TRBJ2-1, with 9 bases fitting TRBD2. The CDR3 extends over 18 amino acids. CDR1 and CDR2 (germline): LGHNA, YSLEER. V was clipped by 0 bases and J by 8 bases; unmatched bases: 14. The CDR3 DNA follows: TGCGCCAGCAGCCAAGATGGAGGCGGGGGGGGGGCCTTAGATGAGCAGTTCTTC. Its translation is CASSQDGGGGGALDEQFF.

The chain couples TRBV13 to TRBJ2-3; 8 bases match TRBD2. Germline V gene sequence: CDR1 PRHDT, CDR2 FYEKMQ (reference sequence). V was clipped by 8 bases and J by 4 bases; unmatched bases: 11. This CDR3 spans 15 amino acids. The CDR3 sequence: CASRPSGGDADTQYF. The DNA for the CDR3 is TGTGCCAGCCGACCCAGCGGGGGCGATGCAGATACGCAGTATTTT.

Here the CDR3 DNA reads TGTGCCAGTAATCCCGGGGGGGAGACCCAGTACTTC. Protein: CASNPGGETQYF. V gene TRBV6-5 combines with J gene TRBJ2-5; TRBD2 aligns across 7 bases. This CDR3 region has 12 residues. V lost 9 bases and J lost 5; bases outside the gene matches: 6. CDR1 and CDR2 (germline): MNHEY, SVGAGI.

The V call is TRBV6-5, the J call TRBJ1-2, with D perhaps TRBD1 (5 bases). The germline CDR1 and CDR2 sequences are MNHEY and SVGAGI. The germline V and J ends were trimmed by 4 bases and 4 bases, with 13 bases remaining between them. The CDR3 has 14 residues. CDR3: CASSLRGFTYGYTF. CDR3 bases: TGTGCCAGCAGTTTAAGGGGTTTCACCTATGGCTACACCTTC.

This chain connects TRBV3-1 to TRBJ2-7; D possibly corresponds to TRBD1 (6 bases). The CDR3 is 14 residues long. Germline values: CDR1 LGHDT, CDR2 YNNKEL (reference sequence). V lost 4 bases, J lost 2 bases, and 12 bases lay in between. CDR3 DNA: TGTGCCAGCAGCCCCTCGGACAGTCCCTACGAGCAGTACTTC. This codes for CASSPSDSPYEQYF.